This T cell receptor (beta chain) emerged from a study of blood T cell repertoires in COVID-19. Study overall: T cells, B-cell-depleted T cells, or PBMCs supplied cDNA or gDNA.

CDR3 length: 13 residues. The V gene's germline CDR1 is SEHNR and CDR2 FQNEAQ (reference sequence). V lost 6 bases to trimming and J lost 3 bases, with 12 bases between them. Here immunoSEQ multiplex PCR was the method, and the copy in TCRdb shows in-frame clones only, minus some. The sample lists about 100,000 clones; roughly four fifths were seen once. The sequenced sample was peripheral blood. This sequence originates from a man of 80 years or more with COVID-19, enrolled during active disease. The chain carries TRBV7-9 and TRBJ2-7; no reliable D call. CDR3 coding DNA: TGTGCCAGCAGTTACCGAACAGTCTACGAGCAGTACTTC. This sequence encodes CASSYRTVYEQYF.